Listed below are T cell receptor beta chains from one sample, sequenced in a study of glioma-infiltrating T cells after dendritic cell vaccination. This table comes from immunoSEQ multiplex PCR, and its TCRdb copy is limited to in-frame clones, with some not included. The sample yields about 3,100 clones, over 75% seen once. This specimen was tumor tissue, taken before dendritic cell vaccination. All receptors derive from a human donor with glioblastoma. Each CDR3 is given with its conserved first and last residue. A D gene is named only where the DNA matches it firmly. Part of the rows lack a size; the others show once, few, many or a class for expanded clones.

V gene	D gene	J gene	clone size	CDR3 DNA	CDR3 protein
TRBV9	.	TRBJ2-3	.	TGTGCCAGCAGCGTAGGAAATAGGGGGGGGGTAGATACGCAGTATTTT	CASSVGNRGGVDTQYF
TRBV7-2	TRBD2	TRBJ2-7	.	TGTGCCAGCAGCTCGCTAGCGGGGACCTACGAGCAGTACTTC	CASSSLAGTYEQYF
TRBV5-1	TRBD1	TRBJ2-7	few	TGCGCCAGCAGCTTGAGGGACAGGGTCGACGAGCAGTACTTC	CASSLRDRVDEQYF
TRBV4-2	.	TRBJ1-2	.	TGTGCCAGCAGCCAAAACAGGGACGGCTACACCTTC	CASSQNRDGYTF
TRBV7-9	.	TRBJ1-6	.	TGTGCCAGCAGCGACCCGACAGGCTCTAAGGATTCACCCCTCCACTTT	CASSDPTGSKDSPLHF
TRBV9	TRBD2	TRBJ2-3	.	TGTGCCAGCAGCGGGGGACTAGAAACTAGCACAGATACGCAGTATTTT	CASSGGLETSTDTQYF
TRBV4-2	.	TRBJ2-1	.	TGTGCCAGCAGCCAAGATCAGGGGAGGGGCTCCTACAATGAGCAGTTCTTC	CASSQDQGRGSYNEQFF
TRBV6-1	TRBD2	TRBJ2-3	.	TGTGCCAGCCGTGAACTAGCGGGGGCCGTTCTTAGCACAGATACGCAGTATTTT	CASRELAGAVLSTDTQYF
TRBV25-1	.	TRBJ1-4	.	TGTGCCAGCAGTGAGCCCGGACAGCGAATTGAAAAACTGTTTTTT	CASSEPGQRIEKLFF
TRBV9	TRBD2	TRBJ2-1	.	TGTGCCAGCAGCGTAGTCCCTACTAGCGGGGGGGCGGGTAATGAGCAGTTCTTC	CASSVVPTSGGAGNEQFF
TRBV28	TRBD2	TRBJ2-1	.	TGTGCCAGCAGTCTGGGGGGGAGCTCCTACAATGAGCAGTTCTTC	CASSLGGSSYNEQFF
TRBV4-3	TRBD2	TRBJ2-6	.	TGCGCCAGCAGCCGTCAGGGACTAGCGGGACGAACACCCTCTGGGGCCAACGTCCTGACTTTC	CASSRQGLAGRTPSGANVLTF
TRBV7-3	.	TRBJ2-3	.	TGTGCCAGCAGCTTAACCCTCGCTAGCCGCGATACGCAGTATTTT	CASSLTLASRDTQYF
TRBV28	TRBD2	TRBJ2-1	.	TGTGCCAGCAGTTTATGGGTCAGGGCTAGCGGGGGGGCCAGGAATGAGCAGTTCTTC	CASSLWVRASGGARNEQFF
TRBV9	TRBD1	TRBJ1-1	few	TGTGCCAGCAGCGTCGACAGGGGTGGGTTGGGGGGACGGAATGAAGCTTTCTTT	CASSVDRGGLGGRNEAFF
TRBV20-1	.	TRBJ2-7	.	TGCAGTGCTCACTCCTACGAGCAGTACTTC	CSAHSYEQYF
TRBV9	.	TRBJ2-2	.	TGTGCCAGCAGCGTAGCTATGACAAGTAACACCGGGGAGCTGTTTTTT	CASSVAMTSNTGELFF
TRBV29-1	.	TRBJ2-3	few	TGCAGCTCCCGCGGGGGCCCCAGAGGCACAGATACGCAGTATTTT	CSSRGGPRGTDTQYF
TRBV7-8	TRBD2	TRBJ2-3	.	TGTGCCAGCAGCTTAGGGCAGTCGGCGGGGGTGCGCACAGATACGCAGTATTTT	CASSLGQSAGVRTDTQYF
TRBV9	.	TRBJ1-4	few	TGTGCCAGCAGCGTGCTCCAGGCCGGCGGGCTGTTTTTT	CASSVLQAGGLFF
TRBV18	TRBD1	TRBJ1-6	.	TGTGCCAGCTCAACTGGACAGGGGGCTTCACCCCTCCACTTT	CASSTGQGASPLHF
TRBV7-2	.	TRBJ2-2	.	TGTGCCAGCAGCTATGACTACGGTGGCGGGGAGCTGTTTTTT	CASSYDYGGGELFF
TRBV5-1	.	TRBJ1-2	.	TGCGCCAGCAGCTTGGGCCAGGATGCCTATGGCTACACCTTC	CASSLGQDAYGYTF
TRBV5-5	TRBD1	TRBJ2-5	.	TGTGCCAGCAGCTTTGCGGGACAGGGTCAAGAGACCCAGTACTTC	CASSFAGQGQETQYF
TRBV19	TRBD1	TRBJ2-1	.	TGTGCCAGTAGTATAGGTTACAGGGGTACGCACAATGAGCAGTTCTTC	CASSIGYRGTHNEQFF
TRBV10-3	.	TRBJ1-2	.	TGTGCCATCAGTGATCCACCCTCCGGGACACCTTTCAACTATGGCTACACCTTC	CAISDPPSGTPFNYGYTF
TRBV13	.	TRBJ1-6	.	TGTGCCAGCAGCTTTCGGGAGAATTCACCCCTCCACTTT	CASSFRENSPLHF
TRBV6-6	.	TRBJ2-3	.	TGTGCCAGCCACAGGGATGCTTCACGAGATACGCAGTATTTT	CASHRDASRDTQYF
TRBV6-5	.	TRBJ2-5	.	TGTGCCAGCAGTTCAAAATTCGCGGGGTCAGAGACCCAGTACTTC	CASSSKFAGSETQYF
TRBV29-1	TRBD1	TRBJ2-7	.	TGCAGCGTTGAAGCCCCAGGGGGCTACGAGCAGTACTTC	CSVEAPGGYEQYF
TRBV12-5	TRBD1	TRBJ1-2	.	TGTGCTAGTGGTCACCAGACAGGGGCCTTGGATGGCTACACCTTC	CASGHQTGALDGYTF
TRBV2	.	TRBJ1-6	.	TGTGCCAGCAGTGAGTCCAGGGTAGACTCACCCCTCCACTTT	CASSESRVDSPLHF
TRBV7-9	TRBD2	TRBJ2-5	.	TGTGCCAGCAGCTCGGGACTAGCGGACTCAGAGACCCAGTACTTC	CASSSGLADSETQYF
TRBV7-3	.	TRBJ2-1	.	TGTGCCAGCAGCTTGACTGGAGCTCCTTCCAATGAGCAGTTCTTC	CASSLTGAPSNEQFF
TRBV11-3	TRBD1	TRBJ1-2	few	TGTGCCAGCAGCCTACAGGGGGGGCAGGTGGAACTCACCTTC	CASSLQGGQVELTF
TRBV2	TRBD1	TRBJ2-3	.	TGTGCCAGCAGTAGACAGGGGGCCAGTGCGGATACGCAGTATTTT	CASSRQGASADTQYF
TRBV29-1	TRBD1	TRBJ2-3	.	TGCAGCGTTGCGACAGGGCGCACAGATACGCAGTATTTT	CSVATGRTDTQYF
TRBV7-2	TRBD2	TRBJ2-5	.	TGTGCCAGCAGCTTCGGGGCGGGGGGGCAAGACTGGCAGTACTTC	CASSFGAGGQDWQYF
TRBV5-7	TRBD1	TRBJ1-6	.	TGTGCCAGCAGCGGTACAGGGGGCGTGGAGAATTCACCCCTCCACTTT	CASSGTGGVENSPLHF
TRBV4-3	.	TRBJ2-5	.	TGCGCCAGCAGCCAGGGTTACCTAGCGACGGAGACCCAGTACTTC	CASSQGYLATETQYF
TRBV25-1	TRBD1	TRBJ1-6	.	TGTGCCAGCAGTGCAGGACAGGGGAATTCACCCCTCCACTTT	CASSAGQGNSPLHF
TRBV30	.	TRBJ1-2	.	TGTGCCTGGAGTCCCTACCCTTCTGTCTATGGCTACACCTTC	CAWSPYPSVYGYTF
TRBV19	TRBD1	TRBJ1-4	once	TGTGCCAGTAGTGTCGGACAGGGGAATGAAAAACTGTTTTTT	CASSVGQGNEKLFF
TRBV30	TRBD1	TRBJ1-6	.	TGTGCCTGGGGGACAGGGCATAGGGATTCACCCCTCCACTTT	CAWGTGHRDSPLHF
TRBV19	TRBD2	TRBJ2-1	few	TGTGCCAGTAGTCATCGGACTAGCGGGATAAATGAGCAGTTCTTC	CASSHRTSGINEQFF
TRBV5-4	TRBD2	TRBJ2-1	.	TGTGCCAGCAGCTCTCGATTTAGCGGGGGGTCTGATGAGCAGTTCTTC	CASSSRFSGGSDEQFF
TRBV9	.	TRBJ2-3	.	TGTGCCAGCAGCGCCGGACTTTATAGCACAGATACGCAGTATTTT	CASSAGLYSTDTQYF
TRBV23-1	TRBD1	TRBJ2-7	.	TGCGCCAGCAGGAAAGGACAGGGGCGAAGTGGCGAGCAGTACTTC	CASRKGQGRSGEQYF
TRBV7-2	TRBD2	TRBJ2-3	.	TGTGCCAGCAGCTTTAGCGGGGGGCTGGGCACAGATACGCAGTATTTT	CASSFSGGLGTDTQYF
TRBV19	.	TRBJ1-2	.	TGTGCCAGTAGTTCAACGCGGGGCTTAGATGGCTACACCTTC	CASSSTRGLDGYTF
TRBV6-9	TRBD1	TRBJ2-1	.	TGTGCCACACTCCCCCCGGGACAGGGATCCAATGAGCAGTTCTTC	CATLPPGQGSNEQFF
TRBV6-5	.	TRBJ2-7	large	TGTGCCAGCAGTTACTCAGCTGGGAGAAGATTCGAGCAGTACTTC	CASSYSAGRRFEQYF
TRBV25-1	.	TRBJ1-1	.	TGTGCCAGCAGTGAAGGGTCCCGGGGTTCTGAAGCTTTCTTT	CASSEGSRGSEAFF